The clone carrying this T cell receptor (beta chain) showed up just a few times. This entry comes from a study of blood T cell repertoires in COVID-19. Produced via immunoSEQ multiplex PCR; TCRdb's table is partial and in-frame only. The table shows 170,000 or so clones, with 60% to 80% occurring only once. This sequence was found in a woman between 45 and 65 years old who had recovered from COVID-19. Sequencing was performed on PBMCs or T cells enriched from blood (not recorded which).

CDR3 sequence: CASWTGFTEAFF. The CDR3 nucleotides read TGTGCCAGCTGGACAGGGTTTACTGAAGCTTTCTTT. The gene calls are TRBV28 and TRBJ1-1; TRBD1 matches 8 bases. Germline V gene lookup returns CDR1 MDHEN and CDR2 SYDVKM. Trimming cost V 8 bases and J 5 bases; bases outside gene matches: 4. There are 12 residues in the CDR3.